This TCR beta chain is drawn from a study of CD8+CD57+ T cells in acquired aplastic anemia. Germline V gives CDR1 SNHLY, CDR2 FYNNEI. With 4 bases removed from V and 4 bases from J, the gap between germline ends came to 5 bases. The CDR3 has 12 residues. Genomic DNA acted as the template from which TCR beta VDJ combination and CDR3 sequence profiling were carried out. Via MiXCR, TCRdb re-called the reads, giving one row per CDR3 protein. The repertoire holds 120,000 or so distinct CDR3 sequences, with about 43% as singletons. This clonotype was counted ten times or more. CD8+CD57+ cell expansion had been shown by flow cytometry in patients chosen for sequencing.

Sample: sorted CD4+, CD8+, or CD8+CD57+ T cells (not recorded which) from PBMCs. The clonotype was recovered from a human donor with aplastic anemia. The V call is TRBV2, the J call TRBJ1-3; no clear D gene. The CDR3 spells CASSAQGNTIYF. CDR3 DNA: TGTGCCAGCAGTGCCCAGGGAAACACCATATATTTT.